This T cell receptor beta chain was sequenced for a study of STAT5B mutations in CD4+ large granular lymphocyte leukemia. To note about this clone: Its cognate antigen is unknown.

This CDR3 contains 15 residues. Germline CDR1 reads SEHNR; CDR2 reads FQNEAQ (reference sequence). Trimming took 4 bases from V and 2 from J, leaving 12 bases between them. Points from the study as a whole: Compared with healthy controls (2/35), patient top clones favored TRBV06 (8/27). The CD4+ versus CD8+ T-LGLL clonality difference may reflect limited sample size.

Method: immunoSEQ multiplex PCR; TCRdb's copy keeps in-frame clones and lacks some. Of around 47,000 clones in the sample, about four fifths are singletons; the top ten hold more than 0.3%. The TCR comes from a human donor in good health. Sequencing was carried out using CD4+ T cells from blood buffy coats. V gene TRBV7-9 combines with J gene TRBJ1-5, with TRBD1 as a possible D gene (6 bases). CDR3 nucleotides: TGTGCCAGCAGCTCAACACAGGGTGGCAATCAGCCCCAGCATTTT. Amino acid sequence: CASSSTQGGNQPQHF.